Below, 32 T cell receptor beta chains from the same sample are listed, as sequenced in a study of T cells after somatic rescue of genetic block. Measured with immunoSEQ multiplex PCR; TCRdb has only the in-frame clones, and not every one. Of about 12,000 clones in the sample, 60% to 75% were seen once. Input material: peripheral blood mononuclear cells (PBMCs). All receptors come from a boy younger than 18.

This clone occurred a few times. This chain uses TRBV29-1 with TRBJ1-1, with D possibly being TRBD1 (6 bases). CDR3 length: 18 amino acids. The V and J ends lost 2 bases and 1 base respectively, with 23 bases between them. The germline gives CDR1 SQVTM, CDR2 ANQGSEA. CDR3 coding DNA: TGCAGCGTTGAAAGGTCAGACAGAGGGGGACAATCGAACACTGAAGCTTTCTTT. It is translated as CSVERSDRGGQSNTEAFF. The full variable domain, completed using reference TRBV29-1 and TRBJ1-1, is SAVISQKPSRDICQRGTSLTIQCQVDSQVTMMFWYRQQPGQSLTLIATANQGSEATYESGFVIDKFPISRPNLTFSTLTVSNMSPEDSSIYLCSVERSDRGGQSNTEAFFGQGTRLTVV.

This rearrangement joins TRBV6-6 to TRBJ2-3; D is tentatively TRBD1 or TRBD2 (7 bases each). Trimming removed 6 bases from V and 0 bases from J, with 13 bases in between. This CDR3 is built from 15 residues. Germline lookup yields CDR1 MNHNY and CDR2 SVGAGI (reference sequence). The CDR3 DNA reads as TGTGCCAGCAGCCCCAGGGGGGGCAGCACAGATACGCAGTATTTT. It translates to CASSPRGGSTDTQYF.

This chain connects TRBV27 to TRBJ1-4; D not resolved. Germline values: CDR1 MNHEY, CDR2 SMNVEV (reference sequence). The V and J ends lost 3 bases and 4 bases respectively, with 3 bases between them. The CDR3 length is 12 residues. CDR3 residues: CASSFINEKLFF. DNA of the CDR3: TGTGCCAGCAGTTTTATTAATGAAAAACTGTTTTTT.

This rearrangement joins TRBV5-1 to TRBJ2-3; D not certain. Germline V CDR1 and CDR2: SGHRS, YFSETQ. CDR3 length: 15 amino acids. V gave up 1 base and J gave up 1 base, with 10 bases separating them. CDR3 nucleotide sequence: TGCGCCAGCAGCTTGAACACCCCAGGCACAGATACGCAGTATTTT. It encodes CASSLNTPGTDTQYF. Full variable domain (rest looked up from reference TRBV5-1 and TRBJ2-3): KAGVTQTPRYLIKTRGQQVTLSCSPISGHRSVSWYQQTPGQGLQFLFEYFSETQRNKGNFPGRFSGRQFSNSRSEMNVSTLELGDSALYLCASSLNTPGTDTQYFGPGTRLTVL.

V and J are TRBV6-5 and TRBJ2-7; D is tentatively TRBD1 or TRBD2 (5 bases each). The ends were cut back, 2 bases at V and 4 bases at J, with 15 bases in the middle. Germline V gene lookup returns CDR1 MNHEY and CDR2 SVGAGI. The CDR3 sequence is 15 residues long. The CDR3 is CASSYRGPWPYEQYF. CDR3 nucleotides: TGTGCCAGCAGTTACAGGGGACCGTGGCCATACGAGCAGTACTTC.

The chain links TRBV2 to TRBJ2-5; TRBD2 agrees at 9 bases. Per the germline V gene, CDR1 is SNHLY and CDR2 is FYNNEI. The CDR3 loop spans 16 amino acids. V shed 1 base, J shed 1 base, and the junction held 4 bases outside the gene matches. The CDR3 protein is CASSEVSGGLQETQYF. The CDR3 DNA sequence: TGTGCCAGCAGTGAAGTGAGCGGGGGGCTCCAAGAGACCCAGTACTTC.

This clone was observed a single time. The J gene is TRBJ2-5, the V gene TRBV2, with 10 bases lining up with TRBD1. Germline CDR1 and CDR2: SNHLY and FYNNEI. The V segment lost 8 bases and the J segment 3 bases; nucleotides outside the gene matches: 18. The CDR3 sequence is 18 residues long. The CDR3 DNA is TGTGCCAGCCCGTGTTCATTGGGACAGGGGCCTAATGAAGAGACCCAGTACTTC. It specifies CASPCSLGQGPNEETQYF.

The V and J genes are TRBV30 and TRBJ2-5; D possibly corresponds to TRBD2 (6 bases). The length of the CDR3 is 14 residues. Trimming cost V 2 bases and J 1 base, with 11 bases left between them. Germline values: CDR1 GTSNPN, CDR2 SVGIG (reference sequence). The CDR3 is CAWSRIAVQETQYF. CDR3 DNA sequence: TGTGCCTGGAGTCGAATAGCGGTCCAAGAGACCCAGTACTTC.

This sequence joins TRBV19 and TRBJ1-1; 9 nucleotides line up with TRBD1. Germline V CDR1 and CDR2: LNHDA, SQIVND (reference sequence). The CDR3 is 14 amino acids. Trimming took 6 bases from V and 6 from J; bases not matched to a gene: 8. CDR3 nucleotides: TGTGCCAGTAGGAAACTGGACAGGGGCTCTGAAGCTTTCTTT. As protein: CASRKLDRGSEAFF.

The chain uses TRBV10-3 and TRBJ2-5, with D maybe TRBD2 (5 bases). The CDR3 contains 14 residues. Trimming pared 3 bases from V and 3 bases from J, leaving 11 bases between. Germline lookup yields CDR1 ENHRY and CDR2 SYGVKD. DNA of the CDR3: TGTGCCATCAGTGAATTGTGGGAGAAAGAGACCCAGTACTTC. It encodes CAISELWEKETQYF.

The chain has TRBV28 and TRBJ2-3; no clear D gene. The germline gives CDR1 MDHEN, CDR2 SYDVKM. The CDR3 totals 12 residues. The V and J ends lost 5 bases and 2 bases respectively, with 5 bases between them. The CDR3 DNA is TGTGCCAGCAGTATTCCCACAGATACGCAGTATTTT. It encodes CASSIPTDTQYF.

In its sample, this clone was seen once. The gene calls are TRBV9 and TRBJ2-5; 7 bases line up with TRBD2. The CDR3 runs to 16 residues. Trimming cost V 0 bases and J 2 bases; bases outside gene matches: 7. Per the germline V gene, CDR1 is SGDLS and CDR2 is YYNGEE. The CDR3 nucleotides read TGTGCCAGCAGCGTAGCTGGGAAGGGACTACAAGAGACCCAGTACTTC. As protein: CASSVAGKGLQETQYF.

As for this clone: At one boundary the junction diverges from the germline segment, which might be a read error. The chain recombines TRBV5-8 with TRBJ1-6, with D uncertain. The CDR3 is 10 amino acids. Germline V gives CDR1 SGHTS, CDR2 YDEGEE. The DNA for the CDR3 is TGTGCCAGCAGCTTGGAGGGAAAAAGCTTT. Protein product: CASSLEGKSF. The full variable domain, in which reference TRBV5-8 and TRBJ1-6 provide the parts outside the CDR3, is EAGVTQSPTHLIKTRGQQATLRCSPISGHTSVYWYQQALGLGLQFLLWYDEGEERNRGNFPPRFSGRQFPNYSSELNVNALELEDSALYLCASSLEGKSFGNGTRLTVT.

This clone was counted a few times. The V and J genes are TRBV28 and TRBJ1-1; 7 positions match TRBD1. Trimming removed 4 bases from V and 1 base from J; junction bases left unmatched: 3. The CDR3 totals 14 residues. Germline-derived CDR1 and CDR2 are MDHEN and SYDVKM. CDR3 DNA sequence: TGTGCCAGCAGTTCCGACAGGGCGAACACTGAAGCTTTCTTT. This gives the protein CASSSDRANTEAFF.

The chain uses TRBV7-9 and TRBJ2-3; no reliable D call. Trimming pared 1 base from V and 0 bases from J, leaving 2 bases between. The CDR3 consists of 13 residues. Germline V lookup: CDR1 SEHNR, CDR2 FQNEAQ (reference sequence). The CDR3 is CASSLGSTDTQYF. CDR3 DNA: TGTGCCAGCAGCTTAGGAAGCACAGATACGCAGTATTTT.

V gene TRBV27 combines with J gene TRBJ2-5; D call uncertain. This CDR3 has 16 amino acids. Germline lookup yields CDR1 MNHEY and CDR2 SMNVEV (reference sequence). The V end lost 0 bases, the J end lost 4 bases, and 15 bases lay between the germline ends. The CDR3 DNA sequence: TGTGCCAGCAGTTTATCGTGGGATAAGGAGCCAGAGACCCAGTACTTC. Protein product: CASSLSWDKEPETQYF.

This clone came up once. This chain joins TRBV2 and TRBJ2-7; tentatively, D is TRBD2 (5 bases). CDR3 size: 12 residues. Trimming left V 4 bases short and J 12 bases short, with 16 bases between. Germline CDR1 and CDR2: SNHLY and FYNNEI. The CDR3 bases are TGTGCCAGCAGTGGGGAGACGTCTAATCCGTACTTC. Residues: CASSGETSNPYF.

Comments on this clone: Other DNA sequences within the sample encode an identical CDR3. The gene calls are TRBV27 and TRBJ1-1; D is unclear. The CDR3 spans 13 residues. The germline CDR1 and CDR2 sequences are MNHEY and SMNVEV (reference sequence). Between the trimmed V and J ends, which lost 7 bases and 5 bases, there was a span of 14 bases. The CDR3 DNA is TGTGCCAGCACCCCACTTTCGAGAACTGAAGCTTTCTTT. Amino acids: CASTPLSRTEAFF.

The chain couples TRBV5-1 to TRBJ1-2, with D hard to call. Trimming took off 4 bases at V and 0 bases at J, with 16 bases between the two ends. Germline CDR1 and CDR2: SGHRS and YFSETQ. The CDR3 has 16 amino acids. The CDR3 protein is CASSVFFGPTNYGYTF. The CDR3 bases are TGCGCCAGCAGCGTCTTTTTTGGACCGACTAACTATGGCTACACCTTC.

V usage is TRBV13 and J usage is TRBJ1-2; 7 bases are a match to TRBD1. Unmatched junction bases numbered 10, after V lost 5 bases and J lost 4 bases. Per the germline V gene, CDR1 is PRHDT and CDR2 is FYEKMQ (reference sequence). The CDR3 sequence is 15 residues long. The CDR3 reads CASSPRTGVGYGYTF. The CDR3 nucleotides read TGTGCCAGCAGCCCCCGGACAGGTGTGGGCTATGGCTACACCTTC.

This sequence joins TRBV11-2 and TRBJ2-7; D gene uncertain. CDR1 and CDR2 from the germline V gene are SGHAT and FQNNGV. V was clipped by 0 bases and J by 2 bases, with 11 bases between them. The CDR3 runs 15 residues. The CDR3 DNA follows: TGTGCCAGCAGCTTAGAACCAGTTTGGGCCTACGAGCAGTACTTC. Residues: CASSLEPVWAYEQYF.

Judged by abundance, this clone is medium-sized. The V and J genes are TRBV7-9 and TRBJ2-1; perhaps TRBD1 as D (6 bases). This CDR3 region has 14 residues. Germline V CDR1 and CDR2: SEHNR, FQNEAQ (reference sequence). V was pared by 4 bases and J by 6 bases, with 13 bases between. The CDR3, as DNA: TGTGCCAGCAGCTCCGAGGACAGTCTCAATGAGCAGTTCTTC. The encoded protein is CASSSEDSLNEQFF.

The chain joins TRBV27 to TRBJ2-5, with 8 nucleotides matching TRBD1. There are 16 residues in the CDR3. The germline gives CDR1 MNHEY, CDR2 SMNVEV (reference sequence). J was trimmed by 5 bases and V by 1 base; bases with no gene match: 9. DNA for the CDR3: TGTGCCAGCAGTTTATATTCGGGACAGGCCTGGGAGACCCAGTACTTC. Protein sequence: CASSLYSGQAWETQYF.

In its sample, this clone was seen a few times. The rearrangement uses TRBV18 and TRBJ1-1, with TRBD1 identical over 8 bases. This CDR3 spans 17 amino acids. V shed 6 bases, J shed 1 base, and the junction held 13 bases outside the gene matches. Germline CDR1 reads KGHSH; CDR2 reads LQKENI. The CDR3 here is CASSLLGQGGGNTEAFF. DNA for the CDR3: TGTGCCAGCTCTCTCCTCGGACAGGGTGGTGGGAACACTGAAGCTTTCTTT.

The sample holds a few counts of this clone. The J gene is TRBJ2-3, the V gene TRBV28; possibly TRBD2 for D (5 bases). Deletions cut 10 bases from V and 0 bases from J, with 11 bases between. Germline lookup yields CDR1 MDHEN and CDR2 SYDVKM. This CDR3 contains 13 residues. The CDR3 loop is CATWTASTDTQYF. Here the CDR3 DNA reads TGTGCCACGTGGACTGCTAGCACAGATACGCAGTATTTT.

This chain links TRBV7-6 with TRBJ2-1; the D gene is possibly TRBD1 (6 bases). CDR3 size: 16 residues. Looked up from germline, CDR1 is SGHVS and CDR2 is FNYEAQ. The V end lost 1 base, the J end lost 2 bases, and 12 bases lay between the germline ends. The CDR3 coding sequence is TGTGCCAGCAGCTTAGGACAGAGGGGGACCTACAATGAGCAGTTCTTC. It yields the protein CASSLGQRGTYNEQFF.

This clone was seen a few times. V gene TRBV19 combines with J gene TRBJ2-7; a weak D match, TRBD1 (5 bases). Germline CDR1 is LNHDA and CDR2 is SQIVND (reference sequence). The CDR3 length is 12 residues. Trimming removed 7 bases at V and 5 bases at J, with 12 bases between. CDR3 bases: TGTGCCAGTAAACAGGCGCCAAACGAGCAGTACTTC. Its translation: CASKQAPNEQYF.

This rearrangement joins TRBV6-5 to TRBJ2-3, with 11 bases that match TRBD1. Per the germline V gene, CDR1 is MNHEY and CDR2 is SVGAGI. The V and J ends lost 7 bases and 4 bases, in that order; junction bases with no gene match: 7. The CDR3 runs 15 residues. CDR3 DNA sequence: TGTGCCAGCACCGGCTGGGACAGGGGGGCAGATACGCAGTATTTT. It encodes CASTGWDRGADTQYF.

This rearrangement joins TRBV7-2 to TRBJ1-2; no firm D call. Germline CDR1 SGHTA, CDR2 FQGNSA. This CDR3 spans 13 amino acids. The V end lost 4 bases, the J end lost 2 bases, and 8 bases lay between the germline ends. The CDR3, as DNA: TGTGCCAGCAGCTCGGGTATAAACTATGGCTACACCTTC. It is translated as CASSSGINYGYTF.

The chain joins TRBV10-2 to TRBJ2-5; no firm D call. This CDR3 is 12 amino acids long. V was clipped by 8 bases and J by 4 bases, with 11 bases between them. Germline V gene sequence: CDR1 WSHSY, CDR2 SAAADI. Here the CDR3 reads CASRPNRETQYF. The CDR3 region has the DNA TGCGCCAGCCGACCGAACAGAGAGACCCAGTACTTC.

Here the CDR3 DNA reads TGTGCCAGCAGTTTATACGGACAGGGGATTTCAACAGATACGCAGTATTTT. This codes for CASSLYGQGISTDTQYF. J is TRBJ2-3 and V is TRBV28; 9 bases are shared with TRBD1. The CDR3 covers 17 residues. In germline, CDR1 is MDHEN, CDR2 SYDVKM. V trimming: 1 base; J trimming: 3 bases; junction bases outside the gene matches: 8.

This clone was seen more than once but under ten times. The chain has TRBV20-1 and TRBJ2-7; D uncertain. The CDR3 extends over 11 amino acids. V lost 2 bases, J lost 9 bases, and 11 bases lay in between. Germline lookup yields CDR1 DFQATT and CDR2 SNEGSKA (reference sequence). The CDR3 DNA is TGCAGTGCTAGACCAGTTCCCACGCAGTACTTC. Its protein product is CSARPVPTQYF.